The present T cell receptor (beta chain) was sequenced within a study of T-cell memory formation after mild COVID-19. As for the study in general: The study found TCR clusters largely donor specific. Findings of the study overall: Within pre-infection memory, some responding clones were found, suggesting cross-reactive memory joined.

Via MiXCR, TCRdb re-called the 5' RACE reads, giving one row per CDR3 protein. Of 100,000 to 130,000 distinct CDR3 sequences in the sample, roughly a sixth were seen once. V lost 0 bases and J 8 bases, leaving 11 bases between the germline ends. The length of the CDR3 is 13 residues. Per the germline V gene, CDR1 is SGHRS and CDR2 is YFSETQ. Worth noting for this clonotype: The antigen is not known.

The chain is built from TRBV5-1 and TRBJ1-2; D remains ambiguous. This TCR derives from a man aged 18-30 years who had mild COVID-19 (a few samples of this study predate the infection). Cell type and time point are not known. The sample comprised PBMCs or a T cell subset sorted from them (not recorded which). The CDR3 reads CASSLDSGWGYTF. In nucleotides, the CDR3 is TGCGCCAGCAGCTTGGATTCGGGATGGGGCTACACCTTC. Drawing the rest from reference TRBV5-1 and TRBJ1-2, the complete variable domain is KAGVTQTPRYLIKTRGQQVTLSCSPISGHRSVSWYQQTPGQGLQFLFEYFSETQRNKGNFPGRFSGRQFSNSRSEMNVSTLELGDSALYLCASSLDSGWGYTFGSGTRLTVV.